The rows below give T cell receptor beta chains drawn from one sample of a study of T cell responses to AZD1222 COVID-19 vaccine. Generated by immunoSEQ multiplex PCR, the TCRdb table keeps only in-frame clones and is missing some. This table has 68,000 or so clones, 85% to 90% appearing once. Material: peripheral blood, obtained on day 0 of AZD1222 vaccination. The origin of the receptors is an adult in good health. CDR3s include the opening cysteine and the closing phenylalanine or tryptophan.

v_gene	CDR3aa
TRBV29-1	CSVELAGIGTEAFF
TRBV21-1	CASSKNPQVGDNMDYEQYF
TRBV6-6	CASSYRDRGTEAFF
TRBV10-1	CASEDLGREQYF
TRBV28	CASSETALFQYF
TRBV28	CASSRQDRLDEQYF
TRBV6-5	CASSSQREGTNYGYTF
TRBV14	CASSQAVSYEQYF
TRBV29-1	CSVVLGSGGRGAEAFF
TRBV5-1	CASSLMPGQENTEAFF
TRBV5-1	CASRPVGWDEQYF
TRBV29-1	CSTSEATDTQYF
TRBV19	CATSAGPVYSNQPQHF
TRBV7-2	CASSLRGGTGKLSNTQYF